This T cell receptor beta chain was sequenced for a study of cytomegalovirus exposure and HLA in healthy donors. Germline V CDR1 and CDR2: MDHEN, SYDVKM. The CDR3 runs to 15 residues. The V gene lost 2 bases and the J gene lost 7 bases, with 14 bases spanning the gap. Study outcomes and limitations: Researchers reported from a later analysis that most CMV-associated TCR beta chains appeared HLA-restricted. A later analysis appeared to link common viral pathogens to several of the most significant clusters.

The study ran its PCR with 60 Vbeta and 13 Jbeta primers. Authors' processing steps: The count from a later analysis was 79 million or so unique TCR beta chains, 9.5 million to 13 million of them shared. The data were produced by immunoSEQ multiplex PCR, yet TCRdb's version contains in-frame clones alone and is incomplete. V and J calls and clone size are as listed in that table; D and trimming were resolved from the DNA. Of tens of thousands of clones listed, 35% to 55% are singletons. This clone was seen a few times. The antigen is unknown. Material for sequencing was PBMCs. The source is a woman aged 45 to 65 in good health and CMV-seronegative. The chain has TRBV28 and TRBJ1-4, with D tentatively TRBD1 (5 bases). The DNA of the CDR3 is TGTGCCAGCAGTTTACCCCAGGGTACGGGTGAAAAACTGTTTTTT. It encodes CASSLPQGTGEKLFF.